This TCR beta chain appears in the sequencing data of a study of T cell responses to AZD1222 COVID-19 vaccine. Study-wide results and limits: Seropositive AZD1222 recipients at baseline numbered only 5 to 7. Spike-wide coverage was observed for vaccine-associated CD4 TCRs, with dominant responses at 160-218 and 743-854. Reportedly, nearly half of unique spike TCRs recognized epitopes outside B.1.351/B.1.1.7 mutations.

Trimming took 5 bases from V and 6 from J; bases not matched to a gene: 9. The CDR3 runs to 15 residues. CDR1 SEHNR and CDR2 FQNEAQ come from the germline V gene (reference sequence). Remarks on this clone: Antigen: not known.

TCRdb keeps only in-frame clones here, not all; method: immunoSEQ multiplex PCR. Of more than 150,000 clones listed, 88% are singletons. Sequencing was performed on peripheral blood, taken on day 0 of AZD1222 vaccination. This sequence joins TRBV7-9 and TRBJ1-2; 10 positions agree with TRBD1. The source of this sequence is an adult in good health. The CDR3 bases are TGTGCCAGCAGCGGACACCGGGACAGGGGAGATGGCTACACCTTC. The encoded protein is CASSGHRDRGDGYTF.